The 28 T cell receptor beta chains presented below share a single source sample, sequenced in a study of T cells after yellow fever vaccination. TCRdb re-derived calls from the 5' RACE reads in MiXCR, one entry per CDR3 protein. The profile shows 500,000 to 650,000 distinct CDR3 sequences, roughly 17% of them singletons. The sample consisted of PBMCs, taken less than 6 days after the first yellow fever vaccination. These TCRs come from a man aged 18-30 years who received the YFV17D yellow fever vaccine.

This chain uses TRBV4-2 with TRBJ1-6, with 7 bases identical to TRBD1. From germline, CDR1 is LGHNA and CDR2 YNFKEQ. V gave up 7 bases and J gave up 10 bases; unmatched junction bases: 13. The CDR3 is made up of 15 amino acids. This chain's CDR3 is CASNPFRGEGSPLHF. CDR3 nucleotides: TGTGCCAGCAATCCTTTCAGGGGGGAGGGATCACCCCTCCACTTT.

V and J are TRBV6-5 and TRBJ2-7, with D tentatively TRBD1 (5 bases). The CDR3 runs 13 residues. The V gene's germline CDR1 is MNHEY and CDR2 SVGAGI. V lost 6 bases to trimming and J lost 0 bases, with 9 bases between them. CDR3 residues: CASRWGGSYEQYF. The CDR3 DNA reads TGTGCCAGCAGGTGGGGCGGCTCCTACGAGCAGTACTTC.

The chain has TRBV7-9 and TRBJ1-1; no firm D call. Trimming cost V 5 bases and J 1 base, with 14 bases left between them. Germline loops: CDR1 SEHNR, CDR2 FQNEAQ (reference sequence). This CDR3 has 15 amino acids. This CDR3 reads CASSPVSWGNTEAFF. In DNA form, the CDR3 reads TGTGCCAGCAGCCCCGTTTCTTGGGGGAACACTGAAGCTTTCTTT.

This clonotype was counted between two and nine times. This chain uses TRBV10-3 with TRBJ2-7; 10 nucleotides align to TRBD2. V shed 2 bases, J shed 9 bases, and the junction held 7 bases outside the gene matches. The CDR3 length is 14 residues. Per the germline V gene, CDR1 is ENHRY and CDR2 is SYGVKD. The CDR3: CAISETSGDFGQYF. The DNA for the CDR3 is TGTGCCATCAGTGAGACTAGCGGGGACTTTGGGCAGTACTTC.

The CDR3 DNA is TGTGCCAGCAGTTTTGGCGTATCCTACGAGCAGTACGTC. Protein sequence: CASSFGVSYEQYV. The gene calls are TRBV28 and TRBJ2-7, with D uncertain. Trimming pared 3 bases from V and 1 base from J, leaving 7 bases between. The CDR3 loop spans 13 amino acids. Germline-derived CDR1 and CDR2 are MDHEN and SYDVKM.

This clonotype showed up just a few times. The rearrangement uses TRBV5-1 and TRBJ2-1, with a possible D match to TRBD2 (5 bases). This CDR3 comprises 15 residues. The ends were cut back, 2 bases at V and 1 base at J, with 10 bases in the middle. Germline assignment: CDR1 SGHRS and CDR2 YFSETQ. CDR3: CASSFPDSSYNEQFF. The CDR3 nucleotides are TGCGCCAGCAGCTTTCCGGACTCTTCCTACAATGAGCAGTTCTTC.

This clonotype was observed a handful of times. V gene TRBV4-3 combines with J gene TRBJ1-2; the D is unclear. This CDR3 has 15 amino acids. Germline CDR1 is LGHNA and CDR2 is YSLEER. Trimming removed 2 bases at V and 0 bases at J, with 10 bases between. The CDR3 coding sequence is TGCGCCAGCAGCCAAAAGGCCAGTTCTAACTATGGCTACACCTTC. Its protein product is CASSQKASSNYGYTF.

DNA for the CDR3: TGCAGTGCGAATGGACAGGGGCCGTACGAGCAGTACGTC. It specifies CSANGQGPYEQYV. The J gene is TRBJ2-7, the V gene TRBV20-1, with 9 bases identical to TRBD1. There are 13 residues in the CDR3. Germline V lookup: CDR1 DFQATT, CDR2 SNEGSKA (reference sequence). The V and J ends lost 6 bases and 4 bases, in that order; junction bases with no gene match: 7.

This chain links TRBV7-3 with TRBJ2-1, with 8 bases that match TRBD1. The CDR3 extends over 13 amino acids. V lost 5 bases and J lost 6; bases outside the gene matches: 3. Germline CDR1 reads SGHTA; CDR2 reads FQGTGA. The CDR3 DNA sequence: TGTGCCAGCAGCACAACAGGGGGCAATGAGCAGTTCTTC. This translates into CASSTTGGNEQFF.

The V and J genes are TRBV5-4 and TRBJ2-5; D is perhaps TRBD2 (6 bases). The CDR3 runs 13 residues. Germline V gives CDR1 SGHNT, CDR2 YYREEE (reference sequence). Trimming took 4 bases from V and 4 from J, leaving 11 bases between them. The CDR3 here is CASSLRLVETQYF. The DNA of the CDR3 is TGTGCCAGCAGCCTACGACTAGTAGAGACCCAGTACTTC.

This clonotype was recorded a few times. Here the CDR3 DNA reads TGCGCCAGCAGCCAAGAGGCCAGGGGGACAGATACGCAGTATTTT. Amino acids: CASSQEARGTDTQYF. This sequence joins TRBV4-3 and TRBJ2-3; 7 positions agree with TRBD1. The length of the CDR3 is 15 residues. The J segment lost 3 bases and the V segment lost 0 bases, leaving 3 bases of the junction unmatched. The germline gives CDR1 LGHNA, CDR2 YSLEER.

This chain uses TRBV5-1 with TRBJ2-1; TRBD2 agrees at 7 bases. Per germline, CDR1 SGHRS and CDR2 YFSETQ. The J segment lost 0 bases and the V segment lost 0 bases, leaving 6 bases of the junction unmatched. CDR3 size: 17 residues. CDR3 sequence: CASSLAPLADSYNEQFF. The CDR3 bases are TGCGCCAGCAGCTTGGCCCCTCTAGCGGACTCCTACAATGAGCAGTTCTTC.

The gene calls are TRBV6-6 and TRBJ1-2, with 7 bases lining up with TRBD1. Germline V gives CDR1 MNHNY, CDR2 SVGAGI (reference sequence). CDR3 length: 12 residues. Trimming cost V 6 bases and J 6 bases; bases outside gene matches: 4. The CDR3 DNA is TGTGCCAGCAGACTTACAGGGGATGGCTACACCTTC. Translation gives CASRLTGDGYTF.

The table lists this clonotype with a few counts. V usage is TRBV24-1 and J usage is TRBJ2-1, with D perhaps being TRBD1 or TRBD2 (6 bases each). Trimming left V 3 bases short and J 5 bases short, with 10 bases between. Germline values: CDR1 KGHDR, CDR2 SFDVKD. The CDR3 has 14 residues. The DNA for the CDR3 is TGTGCCACCAGTGATATAGGGGGGCACAATGAGCAGTTCTTC. Protein: CATSDIGGHNEQFF.

This clonotype was detected a few times. The rearrangement uses TRBV6-1 and TRBJ2-6; D call uncertain. Germline V gives CDR1 MNHNS, CDR2 SASEGT. Trimming took 4 bases from V and 4 from J, leaving 8 bases between them. The CDR3 loop spans 14 amino acids. CDR3 loop: CASSGLMGANVLTF. CDR3 DNA: TGTGCCAGCAGTGGCCTTATGGGGGCCAACGTCCTGACTTTC.

This clonotype has more than one count but fewer than ten. This chain connects TRBV4-3 to TRBJ1-1; 7 bases map to TRBD1. Trimming at V came to 4 bases and at J to 6 bases, leaving 8 bases not matched to a gene. CDR1 is LGHNA, CDR2 YSLEER, per germline. This CDR3 comprises 14 residues. The CDR3 region has the DNA TGCGCCAGCAGCCTGCGACAGGGCGAATCTGAAGCTTTCTTT. Residues: CASSLRQGESEAFF.

This clonotype has more than one count but fewer than ten. The genes are TRBV7-2 and TRBJ1-5; possible D gene TRBD1, 5 bases. This CDR3 is 15 amino acids long. Trimming removed 5 bases from V and 12 bases from J, with 23 bases in between. Germline V CDR1 and CDR2: SGHTA, FQGNSA. CDR3 protein: CASSAGTGASRYQHF. The DNA of the CDR3 is TGTGCCAGCAGCGCTGGGACGGGAGCCTCCCGATACCAGCATTTT.

The J gene is TRBJ2-3, the V gene TRBV10-3; 7 nucleotides agree with TRBD1. V lost 8 bases to trimming and J lost 5 bases; unmatched junction nucleotides: 10. Germline V gives CDR1 ENHRY, CDR2 SYGVKD. CDR3 length: 14 amino acids. CDR3 DNA: TGTGCCATCGCTCCGACAGGGCAGTTAGATACGCAGTATTTT. It translates to CAIAPTGQLDTQYF.

The chain uses TRBV19 and TRBJ2-4, with D perhaps matching TRBD2 (6 bases). The length of the CDR3 is 15 residues. Trimming shortened V by 2 bases and J by 0 bases, and 8 bases separated the two germline ends. Germline CDR1 reads LNHDA; CDR2 reads SQIVND (reference sequence). CDR3 protein: CASSIRREAKNIQYF. CDR3 nucleotide sequence: TGTGCCAGTAGTATAAGGCGGGAAGCCAAAAACATTCAGTACTTC.

In this sample, this clonotype turned up a few times. The gene calls are TRBV6-2 or TRBV6-3 and TRBJ1-1; maybe TRBD1 (5 bases). The CDR3 runs to 16 residues. Looked up from germline, CDR1 is MNHEY and CDR2 is SVGEGT. V was shortened by 6 bases and J by 5 bases, with 22 bases between the two germline ends. The CDR3 here is CASSPGGRGGGTEAFF. For the CDR3, the DNA is TGTGCCAGCAGCCCCGGAGGCCGCGGGGGGGGGACTGAAGCTTTCTTT.

The chain employs TRBV7-8 and TRBJ1-4; TRBD1 might be the D (6 bases). Trimming stripped 1 base from V and 7 bases from J, with 10 bases between. CDR1 is SGHVS and CDR2 is FQNEAQ in the germline V gene. This CDR3 is built from 14 residues. This CDR3 reads CASSLGGQSEKLFF. The CDR3 DNA reads TGTGCCAGCAGCTTAGGAGGACAGAGTGAAAAACTGTTTTTT. Drawing the rest from reference TRBV7-8 and TRBJ1-4, the complete variable domain is GAGVSQSPRYKVAKRGQDVALRCDPISGHVSLFWYQQALGQGPEFLTYFQNEAQLDKSGLPSDRFFAERPEGSVSTLKIQRTQQEDSAVYLCASSLGGQSEKLFFGSGTQLSVL.

Only a few counts were recorded for this clonotype. The chain employs TRBV12-3 or TRBV12-4 and TRBJ2-3; the match to TRBD2 covers 11 bases. V was pared by 7 bases and J by 7 bases, with 10 bases of the junction left unmatched. The CDR3 has 15 residues. The CDR3 DNA reads TGTGCCAGCACCGGACTAGCGGGCCCAGTAAATACGCAGTATTTT. It codes for CASTGLAGPVNTQYF.

The chain uses TRBV10-2 and TRBJ2-5, with D hard to call. The CDR3 sequence is 13 residues long. Germline V gene lookup returns CDR1 WSHSY and CDR2 SAAADI. V shed 1 base and J shed 4 bases, with 7 bases lying between them. As DNA, the CDR3 is TGCGCCAGCAGTGAGTTCGGTGGAGAGACCCAGTACTTC. It is translated as CASSEFGGETQYF.

The chain couples TRBV2 to TRBJ1-2; no definite D call. V was cut by 6 bases and J by 7 bases, with 9 bases left in between. CDR1 is SNHLY and CDR2 is FYNNEI in the germline V gene. CDR3 length: 11 amino acids. In DNA, the CDR3 is TGTGCCAGCAGCCCTAGCTCTGGCTACACCTTC. Amino acids: CASSPSSGYTF.

This clonotype occurred a few times. The chain combines TRBV6-2 or TRBV6-3 with TRBJ2-1; the D gene is possibly TRBD2 (7 bases). The CDR3 is 12 amino acids. Germline V gene data show CDR1 as MNHEY and CDR2 as SVGEGT. V was pared by 8 bases and J by 7 bases, with 12 bases between. CDR3 in DNA: TGTGCCAGCGGGGGGGCCTGGAATGAGCAGTTCTTC. It encodes CASGGAWNEQFF.

This clonotype has only a few counts. The chain recombines TRBV7-2 with TRBJ2-4; D possibly corresponds to TRBD2 (5 bases). Trimming pared 5 bases from V and 3 bases from J, leaving 17 bases between. CDR3 size: 16 residues. Germline V gene sequence: CDR1 SGHTA, CDR2 FQGNSA. CDR3 loop: CASSPVAGWDKNIQYF. The CDR3 coding sequence is TGTGCCAGCAGCCCCGTGGCGGGCTGGGACAAAAACATTCAGTACTTC.

This clonotype was detected a few times. This rearrangement joins TRBV5-1 to TRBJ2-3; 10 bases match TRBD2. CDR1 and CDR2 from the germline V gene are SGHRS and YFSETQ. V lost 0 bases, J lost 0 bases, and 4 bases stayed unmatched. The CDR3 covers 17 residues. The CDR3 bases are TGCGCCAGCAGCTTGGTCCTAGCGGGGGCGAGCACAGATACGCAGTATTTT. It is translated as CASSLVLAGASTDTQYF. The variable domain in full, completed from reference TRBV5-1 and TRBJ2-3, reads KAGVTQTPRYLIKTRGQQVTLSCSPISGHRSVSWYQQTPGQGLQFLFEYFSETQRNKGNFPGRFSGRQFSNSRSEMNVSTLELGDSALYLCASSLVLAGASTDTQYFGPGTRLTVL.

In this sample, this clonotype turned up a few times. Compared with germline, one end of the junction differs, possibly owing to a read error. The J gene is TRBJ1-2, the V gene TRBV11-2; D gene ambiguous. The CDR3 sequence is 12 residues long. CDR1 and CDR2 from the germline V gene are SGHAT and FQNNGV. CDR3 region: CASSLEVSGYTF. The CDR3 DNA reads TGTGCCAGCAGCCTAGAAGTGAGTGGCTACACCTTC.